This T cell receptor (beta chain) was identified in a study of T cells after yellow fever vaccination (dated by TCRdb to about 2019). Context from the whole study: Libraries from fractions with low cell numbers were prepared with the SMART-Seq v4 Ultra Low Input RNA kit. Bulk TCR alpha and beta repertoires were sequenced longitudinally to track T-cell clones before and after primary and booster YFV17D yellow fever vaccination. The cohort comprised two healthy male donors, one aged 18 to 30 and one aged 30 to 40 years. Blood samples were taken at several timepoints before and after primary and secondary immunization, and bulk PBMC replicates and cell subsets were isolated.

This specimen's treatment or condition label, per the study, means: live attenuated yellow fever vaccine strain. Two biological replicates of bulk PBMCs were collected at each blood-draw timepoint. A standard Ficoll-Paque protocol was used to isolate PBMCs from peripheral blood. TriZol was used to extract RNA from bulk PBMCs, from CD4 and CD8 fractions, and from dextramer-positive and dextramer-negative fractions. This clonotype came up a few times. The target of this receptor is not known. One base away there is no much larger clone; base qualities are not given. The sequencer was an Illumina NovaSeq 6000. TCR cDNA was made using 5'RACE template switching, a step that added a universal primer site and unique molecular identifiers. cDNA synthesis was primed from both the TCR alpha and TCR beta constant segments. Two PCR steps were used to amplify libraries, with sample barcodes and sequencing adapters being added in the second step. Libraries were sequenced on Illumina HiSeq 2500 (2x100 bp) or NovaSeq (2x150 bp). Under the source paper's analysis protocol: MIGEC handled demultiplexing of reads and collapsing into UMI consensus sequences, while MiXCR performed V(D)J alignment. Vaccine-responding clonotypes were defined with edgeR using replicate PBMC samples, requiring FDR below 0.01 and a log2 fold change above 5 up to day 15. CD4 or CD8 identity was assigned to each bulk clonotype according to whether the clonotype was present at higher abundance in the sequenced CD4 repertoire or the sequenced CD8 repertoire. TCRdb ran its own pipeline on the public reads, namely fastp trimming at Q25 and MiXCR clone calling, and kept in-frame beta chains. Records with the same CDR3 protein are collapsed into one entry carrying the most frequent genes and DNA. These V and J calls derive from TCRdb rather than the authors' analysis. The table for this sample lists about 340,000 distinct CDR3 sequences; around 3.9% of them were counted only once. Approximately 25% of the sample comes from the top ten.

Broader findings and caveats from the paper: Because abundant contaminating clonotypes from the bulk population could be contained in FACS-sorted repertoires, computational filtering was required. Compared with the primary T-cell response, the secondary T-cell response was weaker but faster, peaking on day 5 rather than day 15. A small fraction of clonotypes showed up in both the CD4 and CD8 compartments, probably as a result of convergent recombination. After the booster, most of the clones that had expanded following primary vaccination were detected again (roughly 97% of CD4 and around 88% of CD8), which suggests that memory was broadly maintained. Only two donors were included in the study, so the extent to which the findings can be generalized is limited.

This TCR came from a man between 18 and 29 years old who received the YFV17D yellow fever vaccine. Sequenced here: PBMCs, sampled 5 days after the yellow fever booster vaccination.

The DNA sequence follows: TGTGCCAGCAGACTATTCGCCGGGACCGAAGGGCCCGGGGAGCTGTTTTTT. Its amino acids are CASRLFAGTEGPGELFF. The chain is made from TRBV6-5 and TRBJ2-2; the D call is tentative, TRBD1 or TRBD2, as each matches 5 bases. Trimming costs V 6 bases and J 6 bases, and their ends lie 23 bases apart. CDR1 and CDR2 are read off the germline V gene as MNHEY and SVGAGI. The CDR3 has 17 amino acids, counting the end cysteine and phenylalanine. Of all the DNA, just the CDR3 is kept, 51 bases in frame from base 1.